A selection of T cell receptor beta chains follows, all from one sample in a study of blood T cell repertoires in COVID-19. The method was immunoSEQ multiplex PCR; TCRdb's version includes in-frame clones alone and lacks a portion of them. The sample contains 200,000 to 250,000 clones, approximately 82% of which appear only once. The sample comprised peripheral blood. The receptor set was obtained from a man aged 50-60 years with active or convalescent COVID-19. The CDR3 runs from the conserved cysteine through the conserved F or W. D genes are given only for firm matches. Size tells how often a clone was seen (once, few, many) or the class of an expanded clone, and some rows leave it out.

D gene	clone size	V gene	CDR3 length	J gene	CDR3 DNA	CDR3 protein
TRBD2	-	TRBV2	18	TRBJ2-2	TGTGCCAGCCGAGGGTATCGGCGGGGGGAAACGAACACCGGGGAGCTGTTTTTT	CASRGYRRGETNTGELFF
-	-	TRBV12-3/TRBV12-4	13	TRBJ1-5	TGTGCCAGCGGGTCCTCCGGGGATCAGCCCCAGCATTTT	CASGSSGDQPQHF
-	-	TRBV7-8	18	TRBJ1-3	TGTGCCAGCAGCTTACGGCGAACCCTGGGACACTCTGGAAACACCATATATTTT	CASSLRRTLGHSGNTIYF
-	-	TRBV18	16	TRBJ2-3	TGTGCCAGCTCACCACTCCCTAGCTCGGGCACAGATACGCAGTATTTT	CASSPLPSSGTDTQYF
-	few	TRBV19	14	TRBJ1-5	TGTGCCAGTAGTATTCCCCCGAGCAATCAGCCCCAGCATTTT	CASSIPPSNQPQHF
-	-	TRBV28	14	TRBJ1-5	TGTGCCAGCAGGCTCCCAAGTGGGCTCCAGCCCCAGCATTTT	CASRLPSGLQPQHF
-	-	TRBV2	12	TRBJ2-7	TGTGCCAGCACGGCAGGGACATACGAGCAGTACTTC	CASTAGTYEQYF
TRBD1	-	TRBV6-5	13	TRBJ2-7	TGTGCCAGCAGAGAGACAGGGTCCGACGAGCAGTACTTC	CASRETGSDEQYF
-	-	TRBV19	15	TRBJ1-1	TGTGCCAGTAGTATATCTCAGGGAGGGAACACTGAAGCTTTCTTT	CASSISQGGNTEAFF
-	-	TRBV19	15	TRBJ2-1	TGTGCCAGTAGTGAGACGGACAGTCGGGGCAATGAGCAGTTCTTC	CASSETDSRGNEQFF
-	-	TRBV7-9	14	TRBJ1-1	TGTGCCAGCATGTTGGCCGGGGGGAACACTGAAGCTTTCTTT	CASMLAGGNTEAFF
-	-	TRBV12-3/TRBV12-4	12	TRBJ1-5	TGTGCCAGCAGTTCCCCCCTAGAGCCCCAGCATTTT	CASSSPLEPQHF
-	-	TRBV29-1	13	TRBJ2-1	TGCAGCGTAATAGCGGATTCCTACAATGAGCAGTTCTTC	CSVIADSYNEQFF
TRBD2	-	TRBV5-1	14	TRBJ2-1	TGCGCCAGCAGCTTGGGGACTAGCGGGAGGGAGCAGTTCTTC	CASSLGTSGREQFF
TRBD1	-	TRBV29-1	14	TRBJ1-2	TGCAGCGTTGAACCGGACAGGGGAGTTTCGGGCTACACCTTC	CSVEPDRGVSGYTF
TRBD1	once	TRBV4-3	15	TRBJ2-1	TGCGCCAGCAGCCCGGTTGGACAGGACTACAATGAGCAGTTCTTC	CASSPVGQDYNEQFF
-	-	TRBV6-5	12	TRBJ2-5	TGTGCCACAATAAGCACCCAAGAGACCCAGTACTTC	CATISTQETQYF
TRBD1	-	TRBV7-9	15	TRBJ2-7	TGTGCCAGCAGCTCCAAGGGACAGGGGTTCTACGAGCAGTACTTC	CASSSKGQGFYEQYF
TRBD2	-	TRBV7-6	15	TRBJ2-2	TGTGCCAGCAGCTTTAGCGGGGAGTTAACCGGGGAGCTGTTTTTT	CASSFSGELTGELFF
-	-	TRBV9	14	TRBJ1-5	TGTGCCAGCAGCGTAGACCCGGGCAATCAGCCCCAGCATTTT	CASSVDPGNQPQHF
TRBD1	-	TRBV19	15	TRBJ1-1	TGTGCCAGTAGTCTTACAGGGGAATGGAACACTGAAGCTTTCTTT	CASSLTGEWNTEAFF
TRBD1	once	TRBV4-1	15	TRBJ2-3	TGCGCCAGCAGCCAAGAGGACAGGGAAGCAGATACGCAGTATTTT	CASSQEDREADTQYF
-	-	TRBV6-1	15	TRBJ1-5	TGTGCCAGCAGTGAATCAACTAGCAGCAATCAGCCCCAGCATTTT	CASSESTSSNQPQHF
-	-	TRBV4-1	13	TRBJ1-2	TGCGCCAGCAGCCAAACAGGATTCTATGGCTACACCTTC	CASSQTGFYGYTF
-	-	TRBV28	12	TRBJ1-2	TGTGCCAGCAGTCTCAGCGGATATGGCTACACCTTC	CASSLSGYGYTF
TRBD2	once	TRBV11-2	17	TRBJ2-5	TGTGCCAGCAGCTCGTACCTTAGCGGGTGGTACCAAGAGACCCAGTACTTC	CASSSYLSGWYQETQYF
-	-	TRBV7-2	13	TRBJ1-2	TGTGCCAGCAGCTTCGGGGGGGCGGATGGCTACACCTTC	CASSFGGADGYTF
-	once	TRBV2	13	TRBJ1-1	TGTGCCAGCAGCCTATTCATGAACACTGAAGCTTTCTTT	CASSLFMNTEAFF